Listed here are 19 T cell receptor beta chains from one sample, sequenced in a study of blood T cells in healthy people across ages. Next came a second PCR, run for about 7 to 12 cycles, which used a sample-barcoded 5' primer along with a J-beta primer mix. TCRdb passed the 5' RACE reads through MiXCR, listing each CDR3 protein once. The sample consists of 540,000 or so distinct CDR3 sequences, under 55% of them appearing once. What was sequenced was blood. All receptors come from an older man in good health.

The J gene is TRBJ2-7, the V gene TRBV20-1; D uncertain. Trimming pared 0 bases from V and 2 bases from J, leaving 20 bases between. This CDR3 comprises 17 residues. CDR1 and CDR2 from the germline V gene are DFQATT and SNEGSKA (reference sequence). The DNA for the CDR3 is TGCAGTGCTAGAGATTCTAAATCGACCGGTGCTGCCTACGAGCAGTACTTC. It codes for CSARDSKSTGAAYEQYF.

This clonotype was found a few times. The CDR3 nucleotides are TGTGCCAGCAGCTTAGCGGGACAGGCTACAGATACGCAGTATTTT. It yields the protein CASSLAGQATDTQYF. The chain is built from TRBV7-2 and TRBJ2-3, with 8 bases aligning to TRBD1. The CDR3 is 15 amino acids. CDR1 is SGHTA, CDR2 FQGNSA, per germline. The trim removed 0 bases at V and 3 bases at J, leaving 2 bases unmatched.

The chain is built from TRBV7-9 and TRBJ1-3; D might be TRBD1 (5 bases). CDR3 size: 15 residues. The V and J ends lost 5 bases and 1 base respectively, with 12 bases between them. Per germline, CDR1 SEHNR and CDR2 FQNEAQ (reference sequence). The CDR3 loop is CASSSFQGSGNTIYF. DNA for the CDR3: TGTGCCAGCAGCAGCTTCCAGGGTTCTGGAAACACCATATATTTT.

The chain carries TRBV14 and TRBJ2-1, with D perhaps matching TRBD1 (5 bases). The V end was cut by 3 bases, the J end by 10 bases, with 10 bases between. The CDR3 sequence is 12 residues long. From germline, CDR1 is SGHDN and CDR2 FVKESK. This chain's CDR3 is CASSQTAYEQFF. The CDR3, as DNA: TGTGCCAGCAGCCAGACAGCCTACGAGCAGTTCTTC.

This clonotype turned up a few times. This chain joins TRBV5-1 and TRBJ2-5, with unresolved D. Germline CDR1 and CDR2: SGHRS and YFSETQ. The CDR3 is 15 residues long. Trimming shortened V by 0 bases and J by 1 base, and 10 bases separated the two germline ends. The CDR3 loop reads CASSLGLGLQETQYF. The CDR3 DNA sequence: TGCGCCAGCAGCTTGGGGCTTGGGCTCCAAGAGACCCAGTACTTC.

In this sample, this clonotype turned up many times. This chain links TRBV6-6 with TRBJ2-5; 7 nucleotides match TRBD2. Germline V gene sequence: CDR1 MNHNY, CDR2 SVGAGI (reference sequence). V lost 6 bases to trimming and J lost 5 bases; unmatched junction nucleotides: 9. There are 14 residues in the CDR3. The CDR3 DNA reads TGTGCCAGCAGGGTGGGGGGGGGTTATGAGACCCAGTACTTC. Its protein is CASRVGGGYETQYF.

The genes are TRBV7-2 and TRBJ2-3; D is ambiguous. V was shortened by 4 bases and J by 1 base, with 12 bases between the two germline ends. Germline V gene sequence: CDR1 SGHTA, CDR2 FQGNSA. This CDR3 contains 15 residues. DNA of the CDR3: TGTGCCAGCAGCTCGATCGGGCCCCGCACAGATACGCAGTATTTT. Its translation is CASSSIGPRTDTQYF.

The chain recombines TRBV3-1 with TRBJ2-5, with D hard to call. The germline CDR1 and CDR2 sequences are LGHDT and YNNKEL (reference sequence). V lost 7 bases, J lost 4 bases, and 13 bases lay in between. The CDR3 runs to 13 residues. The CDR3, as DNA: TGTGCCAGCACCCCTTATAGGCGAGAGACCCAGTACTTC. Its translation is CASTPYRRETQYF.

The CDR3 bases are TGTGCCAGCAGTTTAAGAATCTGGGCCGTCGGCTACACCTTC. Translation: CASSLRIWAVGYTF. V gene TRBV12-3 or TRBV12-4 combines with J gene TRBJ1-2; no definite D call. Trimming pared 2 bases from V and 8 bases from J, leaving 15 bases between. The CDR3 totals 14 residues.

This clonotype occurred many times. The chain is built from TRBV6-6 and TRBJ2-7; TRBD1 is a possible D gene (6 bases). The length of the CDR3 is 13 residues. Germline CDR1 MNHNY, CDR2 SVGAGI (reference sequence). V was shortened by 5 bases and J by 0 bases, with 8 bases between the two germline ends. This CDR3 is CASSGDTSYEQYF. CDR3 sequence (DNA): TGTGCCAGCAGTGGGGACACCTCCTACGAGCAGTACTTC.

The chain employs TRBV5-6 and TRBJ2-3, with D possibly TRBD1 on 6 matching bases. Germline-derived CDR1 and CDR2 are SGHDT and YYEEEE. V was clipped by 7 bases and J by 4 bases, with 13 bases between them. The CDR3 has 13 amino acids. The CDR3 region is CASGGTGSDTQYF. CDR3 DNA: TGTGCCAGCGGGGGCACAGGGTCAGATACGCAGTATTTT.

This clonotype occurred a few times. The chain carries TRBV3-1 and TRBJ2-7; 7 bases fit TRBD1. The CDR3 is 14 residues long. Germline V gene sequence: CDR1 LGHDT, CDR2 YNNKEL (reference sequence). V was pared by 8 bases and J by 1 base, with 8 bases of the junction left unmatched. Here the CDR3 DNA reads TGTGCCAGCGCGAGACAGGGCCAATCCTACGAGCAGTACTTC. Translated: CASARQGQSYEQYF.

DNA of the CDR3: TGTGCCGGTATGGAGACAGGGGAGTACGACGAGCAGTACTTC. Its translation is CAGMETGEYDEQYF. The chain carries TRBV19 and TRBJ2-7; 8 bases map to TRBD1. After removal of 11 bases from V and 5 bases from J, the junction contained 14 bases not matched to a gene. This CDR3 is 14 amino acids long. Germline CDR1 and CDR2: LNHDA and SQIVND (reference sequence).

V is TRBV29-1 and J is TRBJ1-2; D unclear. Germline loops: CDR1 SQVTM, CDR2 ANQGSEA. The V gene lost 7 bases and the J gene lost 3 bases, with 15 bases spanning the gap. The CDR3 runs 13 residues. CDR3 amino acids: CSADSPGDYGYTF. The CDR3 DNA is TGCAGCGCTGATTCACCGGGTGACTATGGCTACACCTTC.

The chain joins TRBV7-3 to TRBJ2-5; TRBD2 matches at 7 bases. The DNA end favors TRBJ2-1, so the J call may be wrong. This CDR3 spans 14 amino acids. Germline V gene lookup returns CDR1 SGHTA and CDR2 FQGTGA. DNA of the CDR3: TGTGCCAGCAGCTCCCAGGGACTACAAGAGACCCAGTTCTTC. As protein: CASSSQGLQETQFF.

The chain joins TRBV5-1 to TRBJ2-1; the D is unclear. CDR1 and CDR2 (germline): SGHRS, YFSETQ. V was pared by 4 bases and J by 11 bases, with 10 bases between. This CDR3 has 11 amino acids. DNA for the CDR3: TGCGCCAGCAGCCTAGGGCCTCAGCAGTTCTTC. Residues: CASSLGPQQFF.

As to this clonotype: A much larger clone is a single base away; this may be a read error. The chain links TRBV6-5 to TRBJ1-2; D gene unclear. Between the trimmed V and J ends, which lost 2 bases and 3 bases, there was a span of 16 bases. CDR1 is MNHEY and CDR2 is SVGAGI in the germline V gene. This CDR3 is 16 amino acids long. The CDR3 nucleotides are TGTGCCAGCAGTTACGTTGCAGGCAGGACGGACTATGGCTACACCTTC. Amino acids: CASSYVAGRTDYGYTF.

The gene calls are TRBV7-2 and TRBJ2-1, with no clear D. CDR1 SGHTA and CDR2 FQGNSA come from the germline V gene. This CDR3 has 15 amino acids. V gave up 1 base and J gave up 0 bases, with 7 bases separating them. As DNA, the CDR3 is TGTGCCAGCAGCTTAGTTTTCAGCTCCTACAATGAGCAGTTCTTC. Translation gives CASSLVFSSYNEQFF.

This clonotype was counted between two and nine times. The chain has TRBV29-1 and TRBJ1-1; D is undetermined. Looked up from germline, CDR1 is SQVTM and CDR2 is ANQGSEA. The V end was cut by 4 bases, the J end by 5 bases, with 8 bases between. The CDR3 sequence is 11 residues long. The CDR3 bases are TGCAGCGTTGGGGGAGGTACTGAAGCTTTCTTT. Translating gives CSVGGGTEAFF.